This section outlines one T cell receptor beta chain sequence together with its context. The antigen is unknown. This entry comes from a study of cytomegalovirus exposure and HLA in healthy donors. Study-level information: The study placed 70% to 85% of its 398 genotyped donors in the Caucasian-associated ancestry cluster. Study observations and caveats: A later analysis reportedly identified an Asian-associated ancestry cluster as carrying fewer N-insertions than the roughly 670-donor mean. The dataset shows that most TCR sequences were rare, while some public TCRs occurred in many donors. About 87% or about 30% of the time was how often most TCR beta V segments were productive, according to an earlier analysis.

Both 60 Vbeta primers and 13 Jbeta primers went into the PCR. Profiled with immunoSEQ multiplex PCR; TCRdb holds only in-frame clones, not every one. In the table there are 140,000 to 150,000 clones, around 82% of which are singletons. This sequence originates from a female donor in good health and CMV-seronegative. Sequencing was done on a sample of PBMCs.

CDR3 amino acids: CASPLAGGIYNEQFF. The CDR3 DNA sequence: TGTGCCAGCCCTTTAGCGGGAGGCATCTACAATGAGCAGTTCTTC. The chain has TRBV19 and TRBJ2-1, with 10 bases lining up with TRBD2. This CDR3 contains 15 residues. CDR1 and CDR2 from the germline V gene are LNHDA and SQIVND (reference sequence). The V segment lost 9 bases and the J segment 3 bases; nucleotides outside the gene matches: 8.